This passage covers 6 T cell receptor beta chains from one sample sequenced in a study of blood T cell repertoires in COVID-19. The assay was immunoSEQ multiplex PCR, and TCRdb's table has in-frame clones only and misses some. The repertoire holds 100,000 to 140,000 clones, with 65% to 80% as singletons. The sequenced sample was peripheral blood. The origin of the receptors is a man between 65 and 85 years old with acute or convalescent COVID-19.

The chain couples TRBV6-2 or TRBV6-3 to TRBJ1-6; perhaps TRBD1 as D (6 bases). CDR1 and CDR2 (germline): MNHEY, SVGEGT. The CDR3 has 15 amino acids. V shed 0 bases and J shed 10 bases, with 13 bases lying between them. The CDR3 nucleotides are TGTGCCAGCAGTTACTCGGGGGCTGGCGGGTCACCCCTCCACTTT. Protein sequence: CASSYSGAGGSPLHF.

J is TRBJ2-6 and V is TRBV27; 7 bases are shared with TRBD1. Per the germline V gene, CDR1 is MNHEY and CDR2 is SMNVEV (reference sequence). CDR3 length equals 15 residues. Trimming cost V 7 bases and J 2 bases; bases outside gene matches: 5. The CDR3 loop reads CASIGRGPGANVLTF. In DNA form, the CDR3 reads TGTGCCAGCATCGGAAGGGGGCCTGGGGCCAACGTCCTGACTTTC. The variable domain in full, completed from reference TRBV27 and TRBJ2-6, reads EAQVTQNPRYLITVTGKKLTVTCSQNMNHEYMSWYRQDPGLGLRQIYYSMNVEVTDKGDVPEGYKVSRKEKRNFPLILESPSPNQTSLYFCASIGRGPGANVLTFGAGSRLTVL.

The chain combines TRBV12-3 or TRBV12-4 with TRBJ1-2; TRBD1 is a possible D gene (5 bases). V was shortened by 0 bases and J by 8 bases, with 7 bases between the two germline ends. The CDR3 contains 12 residues. This CDR3 reads CASSLAEGGYTF. For the CDR3, the DNA is TGTGCCAGCAGTTTAGCGGAGGGGGGCTACACCTTC.

The V call is TRBV2, the J call TRBJ1-4; D is undetermined. Germline V gene data show CDR1 as SNHLY and CDR2 as FYNNEI. The CDR3 is 13 amino acids. Trimming took 8 bases from V and 0 from J, leaving 7 bases between them. DNA of the CDR3: TGTGCCAGCCGTCTTGCAACTAATGAAAAACTGTTTTTT. Its protein product is CASRLATNEKLFF.

This CDR3 reads CASSSPSGGSYEQYF. CDR3 bases: TGTGCCAGCAGTTCCCCCAGCGGGGGGTCCTACGAGCAGTACTTC. The J gene is TRBJ2-7, the V gene TRBV6-5; TRBD2 aligns across 9 bases. V was pared by 4 bases and J by 1 base, with 5 bases of the junction left unmatched. The CDR3 is 15 residues long. Germline lookup yields CDR1 MNHEY and CDR2 SVGAGI.

The rearrangement uses TRBV6-2 or TRBV6-3 and TRBJ2-1; 9 bases map to TRBD2. From germline, CDR1 is MNHEY and CDR2 SVGEGT. The trim removed 4 bases at V and 5 bases at J, leaving 6 bases unmatched. This CDR3 region has 15 residues. The CDR3: CASSSAGGRNNEQFF. The CDR3 nucleotides read TGTGCCAGCAGTTCGGCGGGGGGGCGGAACAATGAGCAGTTCTTC.